This T cell receptor (beta chain) was sequenced for a study of PD-1 blockade in classical Hodgkin lymphoma. Measured with immunoSEQ multiplex PCR; TCRdb has only the in-frame clones, and not every one. Of 15,000 to 20,000 clones listed, around 75% were seen once; the top ten hold 15% to 20%. Each patient relapsed following autologous stem cell transplantation, and prior brentuximab vedotin exposure differed. With 8 bases clipped from V and 5 bases from J, the junction kept 18 bases outside the gene matches. Germline CDR1 is MNHEY and CDR2 is SMNVEV (reference sequence). This CDR3 contains 18 residues.

The sequencing here drew on peripheral blood mononuclear cells (PBMCs), taken before the second cycle of nivolumab. The chain joins TRBV27 to TRBJ2-2, with 9 bases fitting TRBD2. This TCR was sampled from a human donor with classical Hodgkin lymphoma. The CDR3 loop is CASRTSGGRAVGTGELFF. DNA of the CDR3: TGTGCCAGCCGCACTTCCGGCGGGAGGGCCGTAGGTACCGGGGAGCTGTTTTTT.